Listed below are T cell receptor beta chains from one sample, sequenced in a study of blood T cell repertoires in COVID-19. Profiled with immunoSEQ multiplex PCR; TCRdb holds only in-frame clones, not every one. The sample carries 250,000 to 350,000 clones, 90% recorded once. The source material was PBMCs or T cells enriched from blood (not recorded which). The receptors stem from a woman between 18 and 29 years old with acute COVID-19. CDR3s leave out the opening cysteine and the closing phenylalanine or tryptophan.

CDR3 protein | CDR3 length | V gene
ASSQDQGIYGYT | 12 | TRBV4-2
ASSLDTTYEQY | 11 | TRBV12-3/TRBV12-4
ASSIGAPGWYNEQF | 14 | TRBV19
ASSLTHTSGSDTGELF | 16 | TRBV7-2
ASSLDRSRNDEQY | 13 | TRBV5-1
ASRVRGPETQY | 11 | TRBV6-5
ASSLFPSGGYT | 11 | TRBV28
ASRPGQGAIGELF | 13 | TRBV28
ASSPQRLSGTGYEKLF | 16 | TRBV14
ASSLAAGGVDTQY | 13 | TRBV7-9
ASSLSGTPQEAF | 12 | TRBV11-2
ASSQVDFFGDYGYT | 14 | TRBV4-1
ASAPDRGSYEQY | 12 | TRBV12-5
ASSLRGRTELAF | 12 | TRBV7-2
ASSQEGTVQY | 10 | TRBV3-1/TRBV3-2
SVYNSGNTEAF | 11 | TRBV29-1
ASSIEEGRIDTGELF | 15 | TRBV19
ASSVPRGLDTGELF | 14 | TRBV6-1
ASSQTGVNTEAF | 12 | TRBV10-2
ASSFPGGSDSPLH | 13 | TRBV13
ASSVKAGVGNEQF | 13 | TRBV9
ASSRSGQFYEQY | 12 | TRBV3-1/TRBV3-2
ASSESGYLNTEAF | 13 | TRBV25-1
ASSQGPNSPLH | 11 | TRBV3-1/TRBV3-2
ATSDPTGTYGYT | 12 | TRBV24-1
ASSPQLDSEQF | 11 | TRBV18
ATGLRDTDTQY | 11 | TRBV2
ASSSYRTTNEKLF | 13 | TRBV27
ASSLGGLQPQH | 11 | TRBV12-3/TRBV12-4
ASSQAGLESYEQY | 13 | TRBV3-1/TRBV3-2
ASITGLAGAREQF | 13 | TRBV2
ASSLGTSGSDTQY | 13 | TRBV5-4
ASQRERGEQF | 10 | TRBV10-2
ASNRGVTVSGANVLT | 15 | TRBV19
ASSILDTNQPQH | 12 | TRBV19
ASSHDSSPLH | 10 | TRBV3-1/TRBV3-2
ASSAGTYITKNIQY | 14 | TRBV5-5
ASSQVKTEAPLH | 12 | TRBV4-2
ATKQGEHSPLH | 11 | TRBV10-3
ASSQDFSGANVLT | 13 | TRBV3-1/TRBV3-2
ASSSGPNEQF | 10 | TRBV27
ASSGGVFETQY | 11 | TRBV2
ASTNRAGELF | 10 | TRBV9
ASSKEIVGRQGPSGIYEQY | 19 | TRBV21-1
ASSLGQGQGYT | 11 | TRBV27
ASRSKAPYGYT | 11 | TRBV10-1
ASSEGGSTSAHEQY | 14 | TRBV6-1
ASSRGLDGYEQY | 12 | TRBV19
ASTAGTSGRGTEAF | 14 | TRBV5-1
SASGRQGAWDGNQPQH | 16 | TRBV20-1
ASSFTPDRGSSPLH | 14 | TRBV5-5
SVEVGPPGQPQH | 12 | TRBV29-1
ASSGGTAATNEKLF | 14 | TRBV9
ASSEYAREQQF | 11 | TRBV25-1
ASSLDLVGQPSGANVLT | 17 | TRBV11-3